This T cell receptor (beta chain) was sequenced for a study of blood T cell repertoires in COVID-19. Study-wide background: The cDNA or gDNA used as material had been derived from T cells, B-cell-depleted T cells, or PBMCs.

This CDR3 contains 15 residues. The germline V gene has CDR1 SGHNT and CDR2 YYREEE (reference sequence). This clone was picked up many times. The junction departs from the called germline gene at one end, perhaps through a read error. Sequenced by immunoSEQ multiplex PCR; TCRdb stores in-frame clones only, minus some. Here the sample spans roughly 36,000 clones, 70% to 85% being singletons. This TCR was recovered from a human donor in a cohort sampled during active COVID-19. Sequencing was done on a sample of peripheral blood. This chain connects TRBV5-4 to TRBJ2-7; 12 bases match TRBD1. Written as DNA, the CDR3 is TGTGCCAGCAGTTTGGGGGACAGGGGGCAGCGGGAGCAGTACTTC. This sequence encodes CASSLGDRGQREQYF.